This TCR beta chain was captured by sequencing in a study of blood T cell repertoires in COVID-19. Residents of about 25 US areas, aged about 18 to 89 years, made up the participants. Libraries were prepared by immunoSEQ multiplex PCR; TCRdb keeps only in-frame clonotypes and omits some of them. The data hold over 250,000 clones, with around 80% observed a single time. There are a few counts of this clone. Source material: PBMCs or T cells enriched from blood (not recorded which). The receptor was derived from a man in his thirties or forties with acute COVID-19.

DNA of the CDR3: TGTGCCAGCAGCTTGGGGCGGGAGGGGGCTTACAATGAGCAGTTCTTC. It codes for CASSLGREGAYNEQFF. The chain has TRBV5-4 and TRBJ2-1, with 9 bases matching TRBD2. Germline assignment: CDR1 SGHNT and CDR2 YYREEE (reference sequence). Trimming took 0 bases from V and 4 from J; bases not matched to a gene: 5. CDR3 size: 16 residues.